The source of this T cell receptor beta chain is a study of human T cells and chemical hapten exposure. Study context: Largely, small differences in pooled library volume made per-sample TCR yields vary.

J was trimmed by 7 bases and V by 8 bases; bases with no gene match: 6. Germline loops: CDR1 SNHLY, CDR2 FYNNEI. The CDR3 has 13 residues. Researchers extracted total RNA from unfractionated whole blood. In the library, unique molecular identifiers were attached to individual cDNA molecules. In the original workflow: Samples held a median of approximately 96,000 TCRs, range about 20,000–690,600. MiXCR, applied by TCRdb to the 5' RACE reads, yields one record per CDR3 protein. TCRdb assigned the V and J calls; the authors' analysis was not used. The sample carries 81,000 or so distinct CDR3 sequences, 6% to 8.5% recorded once.

V usage is TRBV2 and J usage is TRBJ1-2; 11 bases are a match to TRBD1. The receptor comes from a male donor in good health. CDR3: CASRDRGSRGYTF. In DNA, the CDR3 is TGTGCCAGCCGGGACAGGGGGTCTCGTGGCTACACCTTC. Based on the CDR3 plus reference TRBV2 and TRBJ1-2, the full variable domain is EPEVTQTPSHQVTQMGQEVILRCVPISNHLYFYWYRQILGQKVEFLVSFYNNEISEKSEIFDDQFSVERPDGSNFTLKIRSTKLEDSAMYFCASRDRGSRGYTFGSGTRLTVV.